This T cell receptor beta chain came from a study of control samples from healthy donors and cancer patients. Losses at the gene ends were 4 bases for V and 4 bases for J; bases not matched to a gene: 18. This CDR3 is built from 18 residues. The germline CDR1 and CDR2 sequences are SGHNT and YYREEE (reference sequence). Profiling relied on immunoSEQ multiplex PCR, and the TCRdb table lists in-frame clones only, not all of them. The profile shows 200,000 to 250,000 clones, roughly 94% of them singletons. Sequenced sample: blood. The source is a man aged 50-60 years in good health. V usage is TRBV5-4 and J usage is TRBJ1-1; 8 nucleotides agree with TRBD1. Here the CDR3 DNA reads TGTGCCAGCAGCCCAACAGGGGGGACAGCGCTTTTGGCCACTGAAGCTTTCTTT. It specifies CASSPTGGTALLATEAFF. The complete variable domain, with remaining parts taken from reference TRBV5-4 and TRBJ1-1, reads ETGVTQSPTHLIKTRGQQVTLRCSSQSGHNTVSWYQQALGQGPQFIFQYYREEENGRGNFPPRFSGLQFPNYSSELNVNALELDDSALYLCASSPTGGTALLATEAFFGQGTRLTVV.